This section outlines one T cell receptor (beta chain) sequence together with its context. This record belongs to a study of glioma-infiltrating T cells after dendritic cell vaccination. Germline V gene lookup returns CDR1 LGHNT and CDR2 FRNRAP. V lost 9 bases and J 2 bases, leaving 17 bases between the germline ends. The CDR3 contains 15 residues. Time point specified: after dendritic cell vaccination, including at tumor progression/relapse. The primer mix had 60 V beta and 13 J beta primers. Generated by immunoSEQ multiplex PCR, the TCRdb table keeps only in-frame clones and is missing some. The sample has 70,000 to 95,000 clones, roughly 84% seen once; the top ten hold 2% to 2.5%.

This rearrangement joins TRBV12-5 to TRBJ1-5; D possibly corresponds to TRBD1 (6 bases). The specimen was blood, collected after dendritic cell vaccination. The origin of this receptor is a human donor with glioblastoma. The CDR3 reads CASRGQGIGNQPQHF. The CDR3 bases are TGTGCTAGCAGAGGGCAGGGGATTGGCAATCAGCCCCAGCATTTT.